The source of this TCR beta chain is a study of cytotoxic CD8 clonotypes in ibrutinib-treated CLL. Method: immunoSEQ multiplex PCR; TCRdb's copy keeps in-frame clones and lacks some. The data hold a few hundred thousand clones, with roughly 79% observed a single time. The material was PBMCs, obtained before ibrutinib treatment. This TCR was recovered from a human donor with chronic lymphocytic leukemia.

DNA of the CDR3: TGTGCCAGCAGTTACTCGACGGGGTCGGATCAGCCCCAGCATTTT. Its protein product is CASSYSTGSDQPQHF. This rearrangement joins TRBV6-5 to TRBJ1-5; D ambiguous. Between the trimmed V and J ends, which lost 0 bases and 5 bases, there was a span of 11 bases. The CDR3 spans 15 residues. CDR1 and CDR2 (germline): MNHEY, SVGAGI.